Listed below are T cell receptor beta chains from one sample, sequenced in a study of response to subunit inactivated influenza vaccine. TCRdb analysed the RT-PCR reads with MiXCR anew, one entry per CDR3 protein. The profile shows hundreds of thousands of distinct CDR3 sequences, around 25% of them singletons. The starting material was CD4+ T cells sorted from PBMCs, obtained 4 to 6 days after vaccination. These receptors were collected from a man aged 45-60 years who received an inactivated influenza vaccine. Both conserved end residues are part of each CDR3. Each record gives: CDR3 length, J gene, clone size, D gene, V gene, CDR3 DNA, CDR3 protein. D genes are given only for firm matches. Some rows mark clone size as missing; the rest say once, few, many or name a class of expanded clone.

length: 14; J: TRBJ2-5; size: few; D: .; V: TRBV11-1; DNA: TGTGCCAGCAGCTTACCGGGACACCAAGAGACCCAGTACTTC; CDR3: CASSLPGHQETQYF
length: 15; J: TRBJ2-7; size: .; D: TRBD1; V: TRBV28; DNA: TGTGCCAGCAGTGCCATCGGGACAGGGGCTGTCGAGCAGTACTTC; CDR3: CASSAIGTGAVEQYF
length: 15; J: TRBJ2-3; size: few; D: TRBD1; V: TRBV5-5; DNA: TGTGCCAGCAGCCAAAGTGCCAGGGGGACAGATACGCAGTATTTT; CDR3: CASSQSARGTDTQYF
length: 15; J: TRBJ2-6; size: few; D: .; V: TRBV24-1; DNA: TGTGCCGTCGGACAGTTTACCTCTGGGGCCAACGTCCTGACTTTC; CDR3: CAVGQFTSGANVLTF
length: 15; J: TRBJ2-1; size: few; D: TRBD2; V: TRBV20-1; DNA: TGCAGTGCTAGATCCGGGACTAGCGGCATCAATGAGCAGTTCTTC; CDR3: CSARSGTSGINEQFF
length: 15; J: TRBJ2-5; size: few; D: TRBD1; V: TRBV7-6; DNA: TGTGCCAGCAGCCATCCGGGACAGGGGAAAGAGACCCAGTACTTC; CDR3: CASSHPGQGKETQYF
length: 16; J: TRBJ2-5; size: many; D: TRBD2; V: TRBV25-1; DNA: TGTGCCAGCAGTGAATTAGGTAGCGGGACACAAGAGACCCAGTACTTC; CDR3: CASSELGSGTQETQYF
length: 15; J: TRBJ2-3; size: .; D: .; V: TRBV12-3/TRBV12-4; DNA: TGTGCCAGCAGTGGGACTGTCGGGAGTATGGGGACGCAGTATTTT; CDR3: CASSGTVGSMGTQYF
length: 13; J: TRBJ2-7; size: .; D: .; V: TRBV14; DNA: TGTGCCAGCAGCCAAGCCAGGGTAAGCGAGCAGTACTTC; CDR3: CASSQARVSEQYF
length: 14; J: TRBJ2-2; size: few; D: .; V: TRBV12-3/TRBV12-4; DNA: TGTGCCAGCAGGCTTCGGGAGACCACCGGGGAGCTGTTTTTT; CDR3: CASRLRETTGELFF
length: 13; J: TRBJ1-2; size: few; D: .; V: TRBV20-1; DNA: TGCAGTGCTAGAGACACAGGGTTTGATGGCTACACCTTC; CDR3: CSARDTGFDGYTF
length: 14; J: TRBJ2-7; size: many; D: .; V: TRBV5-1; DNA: TGCGCCAGCAGCTTGGTTGGTGGAAGCTACGAGCAGTACTTC; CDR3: CASSLVGGSYEQYF
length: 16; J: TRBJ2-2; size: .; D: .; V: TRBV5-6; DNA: TGTGCCAGCAGCTCAGCTCGGCTACCTAGCACCGGGGAGCTGTTTTTT; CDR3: CASSSARLPSTGELFF
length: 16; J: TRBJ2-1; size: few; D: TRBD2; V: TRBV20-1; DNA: TGCAGTGCTTTTACATCTAGCGGGAGGGAGTGGGGTGAGCAGTTCTTC; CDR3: CSAFTSSGREWGEQFF
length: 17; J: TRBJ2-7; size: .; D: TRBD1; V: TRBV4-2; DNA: TGTGCCAGCAGCCAAGATCAGGCGACAGGGAGCTCCTACGAGCAGTACTTC; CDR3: CASSQDQATGSSYEQYF
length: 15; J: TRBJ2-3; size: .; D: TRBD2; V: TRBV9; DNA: TGTGCCAGCAGTCAAGATAGCGGGAGCACAGATACGCAGTATTTT; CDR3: CASSQDSGSTDTQYF
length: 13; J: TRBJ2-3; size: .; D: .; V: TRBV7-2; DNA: TGTGCCAGCAGCTTAGCGCCCCTAGATACGCAGTATTTT; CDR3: CASSLAPLDTQYF
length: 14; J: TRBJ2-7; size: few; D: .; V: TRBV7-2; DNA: TGTGCCAGCAGCTTAGTGCCAGAGGCCTACGAGCAGTACTTC; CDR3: CASSLVPEAYEQYF
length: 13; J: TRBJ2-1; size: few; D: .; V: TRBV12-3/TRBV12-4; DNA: TGTGCCAGCAGGAGGAGCGTGGGTGGGCAGCAGTTCTTC; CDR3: CASRRSVGGQQFF
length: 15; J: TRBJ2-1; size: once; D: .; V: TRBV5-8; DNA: TGTGCCAGCAGCTTGGAGGCAGTCTCCTACAATGAGCAGTTCTTC; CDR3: CASSLEAVSYNEQFF
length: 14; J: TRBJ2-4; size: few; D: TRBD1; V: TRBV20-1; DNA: TGCAGTGCTTCGCCCGGGACAGGGAGGGACATTCAGTACTTC; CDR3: CSASPGTGRDIQYF
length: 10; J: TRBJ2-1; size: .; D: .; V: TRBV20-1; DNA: TGCAGTGCTAGGTCTGATGAGCAGTTCTTC; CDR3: CSARSDEQFF
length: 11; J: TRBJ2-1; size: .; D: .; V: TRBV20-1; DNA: TGCAGTGCCGCGACCTACAATGAGCAGTTCTTC; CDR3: CSAATYNEQFF
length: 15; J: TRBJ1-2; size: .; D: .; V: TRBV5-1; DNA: TGCGCCAGCAGCTTGGTGAGCAACCGGGCCTATGGCTACACCTTC; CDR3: CASSLVSNRAYGYTF
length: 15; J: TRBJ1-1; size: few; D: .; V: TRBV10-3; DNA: TGTGCCATCAGTGAGCAAGGAAGAGCCCACACTGAAGCTTTCTTT; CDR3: CAISEQGRAHTEAFF
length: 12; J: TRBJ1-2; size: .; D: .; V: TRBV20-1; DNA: TGCAGTGCTAGGAGGACAGAATATGGCTACACCTTC; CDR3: CSARRTEYGYTF
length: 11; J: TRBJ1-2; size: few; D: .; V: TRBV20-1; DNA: TGCAGGGGGGGCACTAACTATGGCTACACCTTC; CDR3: CRGGTNYGYTF
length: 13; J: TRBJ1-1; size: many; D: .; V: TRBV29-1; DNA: TGCAGCGTGGTGGGTCTTCTGAACACTGAAGCTTTCTTT; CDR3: CSVVGLLNTEAFF
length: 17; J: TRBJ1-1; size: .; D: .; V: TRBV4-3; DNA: TGCGCCAGCAGCCAAGATTACATCGGGAGGGGAGGCACTGAAGCTTTCTTT; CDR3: CASSQDYIGRGGTEAFF
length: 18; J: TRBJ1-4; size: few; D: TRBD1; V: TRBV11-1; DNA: TGTGCCAGCAGCTCCCGGGACAGGAGGGGTCGGGCTAATGAAAAACTGTTTTTT; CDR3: CASSSRDRRGRANEKLFF
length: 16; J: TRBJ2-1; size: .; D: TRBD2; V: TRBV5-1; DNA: TGCGCCAGCAGTAACATGAGGACTAGCGGCGACAATGAGCAGTTCTTC; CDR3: CASSNMRTSGDNEQFF
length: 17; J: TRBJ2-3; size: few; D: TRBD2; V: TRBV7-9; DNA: TGTGCCAGCAGCTTAGGGGGACTAGCGGGAGGAAGAGATACGCAGTATTTT; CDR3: CASSLGGLAGGRDTQYF
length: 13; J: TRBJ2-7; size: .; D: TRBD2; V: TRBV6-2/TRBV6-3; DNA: TGTGCCAGCACACTAGCGGGTACTTCGGAGCAGTACTTC; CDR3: CASTLAGTSEQYF
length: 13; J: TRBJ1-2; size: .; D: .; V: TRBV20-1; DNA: TGCAGTGCTAGAGATCCCCCCAGGGATGGCTACACCTTC; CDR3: CSARDPPRDGYTF
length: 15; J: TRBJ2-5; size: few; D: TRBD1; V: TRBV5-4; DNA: TGTGCCAGCAGATCCCCGGGACAGCACCAAGAGACCCAGTACTTC; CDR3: CASRSPGQHQETQYF
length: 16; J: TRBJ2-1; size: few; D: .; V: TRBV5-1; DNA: TGCGCCAGCAGCTTGGGCGGGACGGGGAGTGGCACTGAGCAGTTCTTC; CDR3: CASSLGGTGSGTEQFF